The 11 T cell receptor beta chains below come from one sample, sequenced in a study of blood T cell repertoires in COVID-19. TCRdb's table, derived via immunoSEQ multiplex PCR, lists solely in-frame clones and lacks some. The sample has some 510,000 clones, roughly 90% seen once. The sequenced material came from PBMCs or T cells enriched from blood (not recorded which). The receptors originated from a woman between 40 and 55 years old who had recovered from COVID-19.

This chain uses TRBV4-1 with TRBJ2-1; 10 bases map to TRBD2. The CDR3 is 14 amino acids. V shed 0 bases, J shed 8 bases, and the junction held 1 base outside the gene matches. Germline assignment: CDR1 MGHRA and CDR2 YSYEKL. The CDR3 DNA sequence: TGCGCCAGCAGCCAAGAAGGACTAGCGGATGAGCAGTTCTTC. Its protein is CASSQEGLADEQFF.

This chain joins TRBV30 and TRBJ1-1, with 9 bases matching TRBD1. Germline V gene sequence: CDR1 GTSNPN, CDR2 SVGIG (reference sequence). Trimming at V came to 2 bases and at J to 1 base, leaving 8 bases not matched to a gene. The CDR3 runs to 16 residues. The CDR3 coding sequence is TGTGCCTGGAGTAACCAACGGGGACAGGGGAACACTGAAGCTTTCTTT. Its protein is CAWSNQRGQGNTEAFF.

This chain joins TRBV18 and TRBJ2-7; 7 nucleotides match TRBD2. The germline V gene encodes CDR1 KGHSH and CDR2 LQKENI. Trimming removed 0 bases from V and 2 bases from J; junction bases left unmatched: 4. The CDR3 extends over 15 amino acids. The CDR3 here is CASSPPNGLAYEQYF. Written as DNA, the CDR3 is TGTGCCAGCTCACCACCGAACGGACTAGCCTACGAGCAGTACTTC.

The V gene is TRBV2, the J gene TRBJ1-4; 8 nucleotides line up with TRBD1. The trim removed 5 bases at V and 6 bases at J, leaving 2 bases unmatched. Germline V gene data show CDR1 as SNHLY and CDR2 as FYNNEI. The CDR3 sequence is 13 residues long. Here the CDR3 reads CASSWTGYEKLFF. For the CDR3, the DNA is TGTGCCAGCAGTTGGACAGGGTATGAAAAACTGTTTTTT. Drawing the rest from reference TRBV2 and TRBJ1-4, the complete variable domain is EPEVTQTPSHQVTQMGQEVILRCVPISNHLYFYWYRQILGQKVEFLVSFYNNEISEKSEIFDDQFSVERPDGSNFTLKIRSTKLEDSAMYFCASSWTGYEKLFFGSGTQLSVL.

The rearrangement joins TRBV10-2 to TRBJ2-3; 10 nucleotides align to TRBD2. This CDR3 has 17 residues. The germline V gene encodes CDR1 WSHSY and CDR2 SAAADI. V dropped 5 bases and J dropped 3; count of bases not matched to a gene: 11. This chain's CDR3 is CASSWASGRGGTDTQYF. Here the CDR3 DNA reads TGCGCCAGCAGTTGGGCTAGCGGGAGAGGCGGTACAGATACGCAGTATTTT.

The J gene is TRBJ1-4, the V gene TRBV10-1; TRBD1 matches 7 bases. Germline V gene data show CDR1 as WNHNN and CDR2 as SYGVQD (reference sequence). The CDR3 extends over 15 amino acids. The V segment lost 3 bases and the J segment 5 bases; nucleotides outside the gene matches: 6. The CDR3 region has the DNA TGCGCCAGCAGTGAATCCGGGACAGAGAATGAAAAACTGTTTTTT. Translating it yields CASSESGTENEKLFF.

The V and J genes are TRBV7-2 and TRBJ1-2; D is possibly TRBD1 (6 bases). Germline V gene sequence: CDR1 SGHTA, CDR2 FQGNSA. The CDR3 extends over 14 amino acids. Trimming took off 3 bases at V and 3 bases at J, with 11 bases between the two ends. The CDR3 bases are TGTGCCAGCAGCTTTTACTCAGGGGACTATGGCTACACCTTC. Amino acids: CASSFYSGDYGYTF. Variable domain in full (rest from reference TRBV7-2 and TRBJ1-2): GAGVSQSPSNKVTEKGKDVELRCDPISGHTALYWYRQSLGQGLEFLIYFQGNSAPDKSGLPSDRFSAERTGGSVSTLTIQRTQQEDSAVYLCASSFYSGDYGYTFGSGTRLTVV.

The V call is TRBV7-2, the J call TRBJ2-2, with TRBD1 identical over 8 bases. The CDR3 loop spans 16 amino acids. Germline V lookup: CDR1 SGHTA, CDR2 FQGNSA. The junction had 2 bases not matched to a gene; V was cut back by 2 bases and J by 0 bases. CDR3 residues: CASSLLDRANTGELFF. The CDR3 bases are TGTGCCAGCAGCTTATTGGACAGGGCGAACACCGGGGAGCTGTTTTTT.

J is TRBJ2-3 and V is TRBV7-8, with 10 bases that match TRBD2. Germline CDR1 SGHVS, CDR2 FQNEAQ. This CDR3 has 16 residues. After removal of 2 bases from V and 4 bases from J, the junction contained 6 bases not matched to a gene. The CDR3 sequence: CASSLSSGSVSDTQYF. CDR3 DNA: TGTGCCAGCAGCTTATCTAGCGGGAGTGTGTCAGATACGCAGTATTTT. The entire variable domain, with the rest obtained from reference TRBV7-8 and TRBJ2-3, is as follows: GAGVSQSPRYKVAKRGQDVALRCDPISGHVSLFWYQQALGQGPEFLTYFQNEAQLDKSGLPSDRFFAERPEGSVSTLKIQRTQQEDSAVYLCASSLSSGSVSDTQYFGPGTRLTVL.

The rearrangement uses TRBV2 and TRBJ1-2, with D tentatively TRBD1 (5 bases). This CDR3 spans 13 amino acids. CDR1 and CDR2 from the germline V gene are SNHLY and FYNNEI. V lost 4 bases to trimming and J lost 8 bases, with 14 bases between them. DNA of the CDR3: TGTGCCAGCAGTGCGGGGGGTCTTCGGGGCTACACCTTC. This translates into CASSAGGLRGYTF. The whole variable domain, filled in from reference TRBV2 and TRBJ1-2, reads EPEVTQTPSHQVTQMGQEVILRCVPISNHLYFYWYRQILGQKVEFLVSFYNNEISEKSEIFDDQFSVERPDGSNFTLKIRSTKLEDSAMYFCASSAGGLRGYTFGSGTRLTVV.

This chain connects TRBV7-2 to TRBJ2-7; a possible D gene is TRBD2 (6 bases). This CDR3 has 16 residues. V dropped 6 bases and J dropped 3 bases, with 21 bases sitting between them. Germline V lookup: CDR1 SGHTA, CDR2 FQGNSA. The CDR3 region has the DNA TGTGCCAGCAGAAACCCGCCCGGGAGCCCGGACTACGAGCAGTACTTC. It codes for CASRNPPGSPDYEQYF.